The 30 T cell receptor beta chains reported below all come from one sample, sequenced in a study of blood T cells in healthy people across ages. The authors ran a second PCR of about 6 to 11 cycles using a sample-barcoded 5' primer and a J-beta primer mix. MiXCR, applied by TCRdb to the 5' RACE reads, yields one record per CDR3 protein. The sample lists some 1 million distinct CDR3 sequences, more than 40% occurring once. The sample comprised blood. The source of these receptors is a woman aged 60 to 75 in good health.

This chain connects TRBV30 to TRBJ1-1, with D possibly TRBD1 on 6 matching bases. V lost 4 bases and J 4 bases, leaving 13 bases between the germline ends. Germline CDR1 reads GTSNPN; CDR2 reads SVGIG (reference sequence). The CDR3 runs 13 residues. This CDR3 reads CAWTEGGPTEAFF. The CDR3 DNA reads as TGTGCCTGGACCGAGGGGGGCCCCACTGAAGCTTTCTTT.

This clonotype was found a few times. The chain joins TRBV5-8 to TRBJ2-3; D ambiguous. Germline V gives CDR1 SGHTS, CDR2 YDEGEE. Between the trimmed V and J ends, which lost 4 bases and 0 bases, there was a span of 18 bases. CDR3 length: 17 residues. Here the CDR3 reads CASSPNQFNPSTDTQYF. The CDR3, as DNA: TGTGCCAGCAGCCCTAATCAATTCAACCCTAGCACAGATACGCAGTATTTT.

This chain links TRBV7-9 with TRBJ1-1; 7 bases are shared with TRBD1. Per the germline V gene, CDR1 is SEHNR and CDR2 is FQNEAQ (reference sequence). V trimming: 7 bases; J trimming: 8 bases; junction bases outside the gene matches: 7. This CDR3 comprises 12 residues. This CDR3 is CASTDRAQEAFF. The CDR3 DNA sequence: TGTGCCAGCACCGACAGGGCTCAGGAAGCTTTCTTT. Supplemented by reference TRBV7-9 and TRBJ1-1, the full variable domain reads DTGVSQNPRHKITKRGQNVTFRCDPISEHNRLYWYRQTLGQGPEFLTYFQNEAQLEKSRLLSDRFSAERPKGSFSTLEIQRTEQGDSAMYLCASTDRAQEAFFGQGTRLTVV.

This clonotype was recorded a few times. This rearrangement joins TRBV12-3 or TRBV12-4 to TRBJ2-4, with 11 bases lining up with TRBD2. This CDR3 has 17 residues. With 0 bases clipped from V and 6 bases from J, the junction kept 7 bases outside the gene matches. Here the CDR3 reads CASSLALAGGVGNIQYF. The DNA for the CDR3 is TGTGCCAGCAGTTTAGCGCTAGCGGGAGGTGTGGGAAACATTCAGTACTTC.

A remark on this clonotype: At one end, the junction sequence differs from germline, possibly due to a read error. The chain employs TRBV25-1 and TRBJ2-7; D is unclear. The CDR3 consists of 11 residues. Germline loops: CDR1 MGHDK, CDR2 SYGVNS. CDR3 sequence: CVSSFYLEQYF. CDR3 nucleotides: TGTGTCAGCAGTTTTTACCTCGAGCAGTACTTC.

The gene calls are TRBV6-5 and TRBJ2-7, with D unclear. Trimming removed 6 bases from V and 1 base from J, with 10 bases in between. This CDR3 region has 13 residues. Per the germline V gene, CDR1 is MNHEY and CDR2 is SVGAGI. CDR3 in DNA: TGTGCCAGCAGAAACCCGGAGTCCTACGAGCAGTACTTC. This gives the protein CASRNPESYEQYF.

This clonotype was seen more than once but under ten times. J is TRBJ2-5 and V is TRBV12-3 or TRBV12-4; 7 bases fit TRBD2. The CDR3 is 14 amino acids. V gave up 3 bases and J gave up 5 bases; unmatched junction bases: 6. The DNA for the CDR3 is TGTGCCAGCAGTTTTCGGGGGGAGGAGGAGACCCAGTACTTC. This codes for CASSFRGEEETQYF.

This clonotype has a handful of counts. The genes are TRBV6-2 or TRBV6-3 and TRBJ1-6; perhaps TRBD1 as D (6 bases). V lost 4 bases to trimming and J lost 10 bases, with 11 bases between them. The CDR3 sequence is 13 residues long. Germline V CDR1 and CDR2: MNHEY, SVGEGT. In DNA form, the CDR3 reads TGTGCCAGCAGTTCTGTGACAGGCTCACCCCTCCACTTT. This encodes CASSSVTGSPLHF.

The chain carries TRBV7-9 and TRBJ2-1, with D perhaps TRBD1 (6 bases). V dropped 5 bases and J dropped 1 base, with 12 bases sitting between them. Looked up from germline, CDR1 is SEHNR and CDR2 is FQNEAQ (reference sequence). The CDR3 spans 15 residues. CDR3 loop: CASSQTRGSYNEQFF. In DNA, the CDR3 is TGTGCCAGCAGCCAAACTAGGGGGTCCTACAATGAGCAGTTCTTC.

This clonotype was seen more than once but under ten times. V and J are TRBV2 and TRBJ1-4, with TRBD1 matching 7 bases. Trimming removed 8 bases from V and 4 bases from J; junction bases left unmatched: 4. CDR3 length: 13 amino acids. CDR1 SNHLY and CDR2 FYNNEI come from the germline V gene. The CDR3 is CASARQGNEKLFF. The CDR3 DNA sequence: TGTGCCAGCGCGAGACAGGGTAATGAAAAACTGTTTTTT.

The chain joins TRBV7-8 to TRBJ1-5; maybe TRBD1 (6 bases). Looked up from germline, CDR1 is SGHVS and CDR2 is FQNEAQ. V was pared by 1 base and J by 6 bases, with 13 bases between. The CDR3 is 15 residues long. CDR3 coding DNA: TGTGCCAGCAGCTTAGGCGGAAGAGGGGGTCAGCCCCAGCATTTT. Translation: CASSLGGRGGQPQHF.

This clonotype was detected only a few times. CDR3: CASSSGGTVAKNIQYF. In nucleotides, the CDR3 is TGTGCCAGCAGTTCGGGCGGGACCGTAGCCAAAAACATTCAGTACTTC. The chain combines TRBV6-2 or TRBV6-3 with TRBJ2-4; D might be TRBD2 (6 bases). CDR1 is MNHEY and CDR2 is SVGEGT in the germline V gene. The CDR3 totals 16 residues. V was clipped by 4 bases and J by 0 bases, with 13 bases between them.

In this sample, this clonotype turned up a few times. The chain joins TRBV7-2 to TRBJ2-7; D not resolved. The CDR3 has 14 residues. The ends were cut back, 2 bases at V and 5 bases at J, with 13 bases in the middle. CDR1 and CDR2 from the germline V gene are SGHTA and FQGNSA. DNA for the CDR3: TGTGCCAGCAGCTTAACGCCTTCCCTCCACGAGCAGTACTTC. This encodes CASSLTPSLHEQYF.

The rearrangement links TRBV7-6 to TRBJ2-3; 10 positions agree with TRBD2. Germline CDR1 SGHVS, CDR2 FNYEAQ. The CDR3 contains 15 residues. Losses at the gene ends were 4 bases for V and 2 bases for J; bases not matched to a gene: 3. CDR3 residues: CASSSSGSLTDTQYF. CDR3 coding DNA: TGTGCCAGCAGCTCTAGCGGGAGTCTCACAGATACGCAGTATTTT.

This clonotype was seen more than once but under ten times. The V call is TRBV11-2, the J call TRBJ1-2; D remains ambiguous. Deletions cut 1 base from V and 7 bases from J, with 10 bases between. This CDR3 is 13 amino acids long. CDR1 is SGHAT and CDR2 is FQNNGV in the germline V gene. CDR3 amino acids: CASSLVRDAGYTF. DNA for the CDR3: TGTGCCAGCAGCTTAGTGAGGGATGCTGGCTACACCTTC.

J is TRBJ1-6 and V is TRBV9; 8 nucleotides agree with TRBD1. The CDR3 is 15 residues long. Germline lookup yields CDR1 SGDLS and CDR2 YYNGEE. V gave up 2 bases and J gave up 14 bases; unmatched junction bases: 12. CDR3 nucleotides: TGTGCCAGCAGCGTCTCGGCAGGGGGCCCGCACGCCCTCCACTTT. This encodes CASSVSAGGPHALHF.

This clonotype turned up a few times. This rearrangement joins TRBV14 to TRBJ1-2; 8 bases align to TRBD1. The V gene's germline CDR1 is SGHDN and CDR2 FVKESK. Losses at the gene ends were 1 base for V and 4 bases for J; bases not matched to a gene: 20. CDR3 size: 20 residues. The CDR3 DNA follows: TGTGCCAGCAGCCAAGGGGTCTCGGTCCAGGGGGCCCAACGAATCTATGGCTACACCTTC. It codes for CASSQGVSVQGAQRIYGYTF.

The chain is built from TRBV12-3 or TRBV12-4 and TRBJ1-4, with a possible D match to TRBD1 (5 bases). V shed 1 base and J shed 12 bases, with 15 bases lying between them. This CDR3 region has 14 residues. CDR3 bases: TGTGCCAGCAGTTTAGGGCAGGGCGGTATACAACTGTTTTTT. This translates into CASSLGQGGIQLFF.

This clonotype was picked up a small number of times. This chain uses TRBV9 with TRBJ2-1; TRBD2 agrees at 8 bases. The CDR3 contains 20 residues. Germline CDR1 and CDR2: SGDLS and YYNGEE. V lost 3 bases and J lost 1; bases outside the gene matches: 18. CDR3 DNA sequence: TGTGCCAGCAGCGCCCTCCTTGCGGGAGGAAGCCGGGGGTCCTACAATGAGCAGTTCTTC. It encodes CASSALLAGGSRGSYNEQFF.

As concerns this clonotype: At one boundary the junction diverges from the germline segment, which might be a read error. The chain is built from TRBV9 and TRBJ2-1, with 11 bases matching TRBD2. Germline-derived CDR1 and CDR2 are SGDLS and YYNGEE. This CDR3 spans 15 amino acids. The CDR3 bases are TGTACCAGCAGCGTAGTGGCTAGCGGGAGGAATGAGCAGTTCTTC. This encodes CTSSVVASGRNEQFF.

V is TRBV6-5 and J is TRBJ1-4; no clear D. V was clipped by 5 bases and J by 2 bases, with 9 bases between them. This CDR3 has 14 residues. The germline V gene has CDR1 MNHEY and CDR2 SVGAGI. This CDR3 reads CASSSDTTNEKLFF. Here the CDR3 DNA reads TGTGCCAGCAGTAGTGATACGACTAATGAAAAACTGTTTTTT.

This clonotype has a handful of counts. The genes are TRBV7-3 and TRBJ2-1; 9 nucleotides line up with TRBD1. Trimming removed 5 bases from V and 8 bases from J; junction bases left unmatched: 10. Germline V lookup: CDR1 SGHTA, CDR2 FQGTGA. The CDR3 is 15 residues long. The CDR3 spells CASSQDGQGSHEQFF. CDR3 in DNA: TGTGCCAGCAGCCAAGACGGACAGGGGTCCCATGAGCAGTTCTTC.

The chain carries TRBV4-2 and TRBJ2-3, with TRBD2 matching over 14 bases. Trimming at V came to 0 bases and at J to 6 bases, leaving 11 bases not matched to a gene. Germline V gives CDR1 LGHNA, CDR2 YNFKEQ. The CDR3 has 19 amino acids. DNA of the CDR3: TGTGCCAGCAGCCAAGAAACTTCTCCGGGACTAGCGGGAGTGGATACGCAGTATTTT. This translates into CASSQETSPGLAGVDTQYF.

This chain connects TRBV24-1 to TRBJ2-5; 9 bases are shared with TRBD2. CDR1 is KGHDR, CDR2 SFDVKD, per germline. The CDR3 consists of 13 residues. The trim removed 5 bases at V and 3 bases at J, leaving 0 bases unmatched. The CDR3 DNA reads TGTGCCACCAGTGGACTAGCGGAAGAGACCCAGTACTTC. This gives the protein CATSGLAEETQYF.

There are many counts of this clonotype. The V and J genes are TRBV27 and TRBJ1-6, with unresolved D. The CDR3 covers 13 residues. Germline CDR1 and CDR2: MNHEY and SMNVEV (reference sequence). The V end was cut by 5 bases, the J end by 7 bases, with 9 bases between. The CDR3 protein is CASSLLVNSPLHF. CDR3 sequence (DNA): TGTGCCAGCAGTCTGCTGGTGAATTCACCCCTCCACTTT.

The CDR3 DNA reads TGCAGTGCTACAGGATCCCTGGGCTATGGCTACACCTTC. Translation gives CSATGSLGYGYTF. V usage is TRBV20-1 and J usage is TRBJ1-2; D not resolved. The length of the CDR3 is 13 residues. The germline gives CDR1 DFQATT, CDR2 SNEGSKA (reference sequence). V lost 4 bases to trimming and J lost 4 bases, with 13 bases between them.

This chain uses TRBV7-3 with TRBJ2-1, with 11 bases lining up with TRBD2. This CDR3 contains 15 residues. V trimming: 6 bases; J trimming: 6 bases; junction bases outside the gene matches: 7. Looked up from germline, CDR1 is SGHTA and CDR2 is FQGTGA. CDR3 in amino acids: CASSSGTSGPNEQFF. The CDR3 DNA reads as TGTGCCAGCAGTTCCGGGACTAGCGGACCCAATGAGCAGTTCTTC.

There are many counts of this clonotype. One end of the junction does not line up with germline, which may come from a read error. The rearrangement uses TRBV5-1 and TRBJ1-5, with 7 bases identical to TRBD1. Germline V gene sequence: CDR1 SGHRS, CDR2 YFSETQ. The CDR3 length is 14 residues. CDR3 loop: CASSSGQGNQPQHF. The CDR3 DNA reads as TGTGCCAGCAGTTCCGGACAGGGCAATCAGCCCCAGCATTTT. Filled out from reference TRBV5-1 and TRBJ1-5, the complete variable domain reads KAGVTQTPRYLIKTRGQQVTLSCSPISGHRSVSWYQQTPGQGLQFLFEYFSETQRNKGNFPGRFSGRQFSNSRSEMNVSTLELGDSALYLCASSSGQGNQPQHFGDGTRLSIL.

This clonotype was seen a handful of times. The chain links TRBV4-1 to TRBJ1-5; 7 bases are a match to TRBD1. J gave up 5 bases and V 1 base, and 5 bases lay outside the gene matches. The CDR3 length is 15 residues. Germline assignment: CDR1 MGHRA and CDR2 YSYEKL. The CDR3 sequence is CASSQVLRGDQPQHF. CDR3 DNA sequence: TGCGCCAGCAGCCAAGTCCTCAGGGGGGATCAGCCCCAGCATTTT.

The chain links TRBV6-6 to TRBJ2-1, with 9 bases fitting TRBD1. Germline V lookup: CDR1 MNHNY, CDR2 SVGAGI (reference sequence). With 2 bases clipped from V and 6 bases from J, the junction kept 8 bases outside the gene matches. The CDR3 loop spans 16 amino acids. DNA for the CDR3: TGTGCCAGCAGTTACCCTCCGGGACAGGGTGTCAATGAGCAGTTCTTC. Amino acids: CASSYPPGQGVNEQFF.